This TCR beta chain appears in the sequencing data of a study of shared clonotypes between healthy human individuals. Study-wide findings and caveats: Clonotype sharing among donors likely depends on sequencing depth. Generation probabilities were higher for clonotypes shared across all four sorted-subset donors than for unshared ones.

Assay used: immunoSEQ multiplex PCR; TCRdb lists only in-frame clones, some missing. The data contain under 1,900,000 clones, about 98.5% of them singletons. Germline V CDR1 and CDR2: SGHTA, FQGNSA. The CDR3 runs 13 residues. Details on this clone: What it recognizes is unknown. The junction shows a germline mismatch at one end, possibly a read error.

Material for sequencing was naive CD4+ T cells sorted from blood. Regarding subset: CD45RA+ positively selected. The receptor's source is a man aged 25-45 years in good health. V gene TRBV7-2 combines with J gene TRBJ2-3, with a possible D match to TRBD2 (6 bases). Written as DNA, the CDR3 is TGCGGGCCCTCAGCGGGCGGCACAGATACGCAGTATTTT. Protein sequence: CGPSAGGTDTQYF.